This T cell receptor beta chain is from a study of shared clonotypes between healthy human individuals. This clone came up a few times. Other DNA variants within this sample encode the same CDR3. After removal of 0 bases from V and 6 bases from J, the junction contained 0 bases not matched to a gene. CDR3 length equals 13 residues. From germline, CDR1 is SGHRS and CDR2 YFSETQ. Method: immunoSEQ multiplex PCR; TCRdb's copy keeps in-frame clones and lacks some. The sample has some 2,000,000 clones, 90% to 96% seen once. This rearrangement joins TRBV5-1 to TRBJ1-2; 9 positions agree with TRBD1. This TCR derives from a man aged 18 to 30 in good health. Input material: naive CD4+ T cells sorted from blood. Subset here: CD45RA+ positively selected. The CDR3 region has the DNA TGCGCCAGCAGCTTGGGGACAGGGGATGGCTACACCTTC. Translated, it gives CASSLGTGDGYTF.